Below, 8 T cell receptor beta chains from the same sample are listed, as sequenced in a study of graft-versus-host responses after intestinal transplantation. Clones were sequenced by immunoSEQ multiplex PCR, and TCRdb holds only the in-frame ones, with some missing. The table has tens of thousands of clones, approximately 90% seen once. The authors processed graft tissue to release intraepithelial and lamina propria lymphocytes. Specimen: ileum tissue, collected around 190 days after intestinal transplant. The source is a human patient who received an intestinal transplant, so some T cells may come from the graft donor.

This clone was observed a few times. The rearrangement links TRBV7-8 to TRBJ1-2; 7 bases are a match to TRBD1. The trim removed 1 base at V and 1 base at J, leaving 3 bases unmatched. The CDR3 spans 15 residues. The germline CDR1 and CDR2 sequences are SGHVS and FQNEAQ. CDR3 nucleotides: TGTGCCAGCAGCTTAGGGCAGGGGGTTAACTATGGCTACACCTTC. This sequence encodes CASSLGQGVNYGYTF.

The J gene is TRBJ1-1, the V gene TRBV6-5; D remains unclear. There are 16 residues in the CDR3. Per germline, CDR1 MNHEY and CDR2 SVGAGI. Trimming removed 4 bases from V and 4 bases from J, with 19 bases in between. In nucleotides, the CDR3 is TGTGCCAGCAGTTCGACGTCGACCGCTAAGGGCACTGAAGCTTTCTTT. Translated: CASSSTSTAKGTEAFF.

Here the CDR3 reads CASSLSQFANTGELFF. Here the CDR3 DNA reads TGTGCCAGCAGCTTATCACAGTTCGCGAACACCGGGGAGCTGTTTTTT. This chain joins TRBV7-8 and TRBJ2-2, with D uncertain. CDR1 is SGHVS and CDR2 is FQNEAQ in the germline V gene. The CDR3 extends over 16 amino acids. V dropped 2 bases and J dropped 0 bases, with 10 bases sitting between them.

This chain connects TRBV5-5 to TRBJ2-4; TRBD1 or TRBD2 may be the D gene (5 bases each). This CDR3 contains 12 residues. The V end lost 3 bases, the J end lost 9 bases, and 10 bases lay between the germline ends. Germline assignment: CDR1 SGHKS and CDR2 YYEKEE (reference sequence). The chain's CDR3 is CASSSYGGIQYF. The DNA of the CDR3 is TGTGCCAGCAGCTCGTATGGGGGCATTCAGTACTTC. Drawing the rest from reference TRBV5-5 and TRBJ2-4, the complete variable domain is DAGVTQSPTHLIKTRGQQVTLRCSPISGHKSVSWYQQVLGQGPQFIFQYYEKEERGRGNFPDRFSARQFPNYSSELNVNALLLGDSALYLCASSSYGGIQYFGAGTRLSVL.

The chain employs TRBV7-4 and TRBJ2-1; TRBD1 might be the D (7 bases). Deletions cut 7 bases from V and 0 bases from J, with 22 bases between. This CDR3 spans 18 amino acids. Germline-derived CDR1 and CDR2 are SGHVT and SQSDAQ. CDR3 nucleotide sequence: TGTGCCAGCATCGTGGAGGGACAGCCCAGATTCTCCTACAATGAGCAGTTCTTC. This codes for CASIVEGQPRFSYNEQFF.

The rearrangement links TRBV15 to TRBJ1-1; TRBD1 might be the D (5 bases). The CDR3 covers 17 residues. Germline assignment: CDR1 LNHNV and CDR2 YYDKDF (reference sequence). The V gene lost 0 bases and the J gene lost 4 bases, with 18 bases spanning the gap. CDR3 region: CATSRDRQGVVLTEAFF. In nucleotides, the CDR3 is TGTGCCACCAGCAGAGATCGGCAGGGAGTGGTCCTCACTGAAGCTTTCTTT.

The rearrangement joins TRBV7-9 to TRBJ2-7, with TRBD2 matching over 15 bases. The CDR3 is 17 amino acids. CDR1 is SEHNR, CDR2 FQNEAQ, per germline (reference sequence). After removal of 5 bases from V and 4 bases from J, the junction contained 9 bases not matched to a gene. The CDR3, as DNA: TGTGCCAGCAGCCGCGGACTAGCGGGGGGGCTTGGGTACGAGCAGTACTTC. This sequence encodes CASSRGLAGGLGYEQYF.

V usage is TRBV2 and J usage is TRBJ2-3; 8 bases align to TRBD2. V lost 4 bases to trimming and J lost 6 bases; unmatched junction nucleotides: 9. Looked up from germline, CDR1 is SNHLY and CDR2 is FYNNEI. This CDR3 region has 15 residues. CDR3 region: CASSGGLVHADTQYF. As DNA, the CDR3 is TGTGCCAGCAGTGGGGGACTAGTCCACGCGGATACGCAGTATTTT.